Shown below are 16 T cell receptor beta chains from a single sample sequenced in a study of cytomegalovirus exposure and HLA in healthy donors. With 60 Vbeta and 13 Jbeta primers, the PCR was carried out. TCRdb's copy holds only in-frame clones and misses some; the assay was immunoSEQ multiplex PCR. This table holds 65,000 to 80,000 clones, under 85% found once. The material sequenced was PBMCs. These receptors were obtained from a woman between 35 and 50 years old in good health and CMV-seropositive.

V gene TRBV9 combines with J gene TRBJ2-1; weak D call: TRBD2 (7 bases). V was clipped by 0 bases and J by 7 bases, with 14 bases between them. In germline, CDR1 is SGDLS, CDR2 YYNGEE. The length of the CDR3 is 15 residues. CDR3 nucleotide sequence: TGTGCCAGCAGCGTAGGGGGGGGCGTGGGTAATGAGCAGTTCTTC. Translating gives CASSVGGGVGNEQFF.

The chain links TRBV7-2 to TRBJ2-1; D might be TRBD2 (5 bases). CDR3 length: 17 residues. Germline V gene data show CDR1 as SGHTA and CDR2 as FQGNSA. V lost 4 bases and J lost 0, with 16 bases in between. Here the CDR3 reads CASSWARVTTSYNEQFF. Written as DNA, the CDR3 is TGTGCCAGCAGCTGGGCCCGGGTGACTACCTCCTACAATGAGCAGTTCTTC.

The genes are TRBV11-2 and TRBJ2-5; 9 positions agree with TRBD2. Trimming at V came to 7 bases and at J to 2 bases, leaving 11 bases not matched to a gene. The CDR3 is made up of 16 amino acids. Germline lookup yields CDR1 SGHAT and CDR2 FQNNGV. The CDR3 reads CASITGLAGPQETQYF. The CDR3 bases are TGTGCCAGCATCACCGGGCTAGCGGGACCTCAAGAGACCCAGTACTTC.

The chain combines TRBV9 with TRBJ2-2, with 7 nucleotides matching TRBD1. Trimming cost V 1 base and J 4 bases; bases outside gene matches: 7. The germline V gene encodes CDR1 SGDLS and CDR2 YYNGEE. There are 16 residues in the CDR3. The CDR3 bases are TGTGCCAGCAGCGTAACAAGGGGGCGCCGCACCGGGGAGCTGTTTTTT. It specifies CASSVTRGRRTGELFF.

J is TRBJ2-3 and V is TRBV6-1; TRBD2 is a possible D gene (5 bases). V was shortened by 3 bases and J by 0 bases, with 7 bases between the two germline ends. CDR1 and CDR2 from the germline V gene are MNHNS and SASEGT. This CDR3 spans 14 amino acids. CDR3 bases: TGTGCCAGCAGTGAGCGGACTAGCACAGATACGCAGTATTTT. Protein product: CASSERTSTDTQYF.

There are a few counts of this clone. The V gene is TRBV7-2, the J gene TRBJ1-1, with D uncertain. Germline assignment: CDR1 SGHTA and CDR2 FQGNSA. Trimming left V 4 bases short and J 3 bases short, with 15 bases between. The CDR3 is 15 residues long. As DNA, the CDR3 is TGTGCCAGCAGCTCGGAAAGGACCGGGGACACTGAAGCTTTCTTT. Protein product: CASSSERTGDTEAFF.

This clone has only a few counts. The chain combines TRBV6-6 with TRBJ1-3; D gene ambiguous. The CDR3 consists of 15 residues. Looked up from germline, CDR1 is MNHNY and CDR2 is SVGAGI (reference sequence). V was trimmed by 6 bases and J by 4 bases, leaving 16 bases between them. The CDR3 DNA is TGTGCCAGCAGGCAATTTTCTGCGGGGGGAAACACCATATATTTT. Amino acids: CASRQFSAGGNTIYF.

The chain employs TRBV30 and TRBJ2-5; D is perhaps TRBD1 (6 bases). The CDR3 consists of 12 residues. Germline V gene sequence: CDR1 GTSNPN, CDR2 SVGIG (reference sequence). With 3 bases removed from V and 4 bases from J, the gap between germline ends came to 9 bases. The CDR3 sequence: CAWRQGSETQYF. The CDR3 nucleotides are TGTGCCTGGAGGCAGGGGTCAGAGACCCAGTACTTC. Supplemented by reference TRBV30 and TRBJ2-5, the full variable domain reads SQTIHQWPATLVQPVGSPLSLECTVEGTSNPNLYWYRQAAGRGLQLLFYSVGIGQISSEVPQNLSASRPQDRQFILSSKKLLLSDSGFYLCAWRQGSETQYFGPGTRLLVL.

J is TRBJ1-2 and V is TRBV30; perhaps TRBD1 as D (6 bases). V was trimmed by 1 base and J by 1 base, leaving 10 bases between them. Germline V gene sequence: CDR1 GTSNPN, CDR2 SVGIG (reference sequence). The CDR3 totals 14 residues. The CDR3, as DNA: TGTGCCTGGAGTGAGACAGGATTTAACTATGGCTACACCTTC. Translation gives CAWSETGFNYGYTF.

The chain uses TRBV7-9 and TRBJ2-7, with D unresolved. Trimming took off 6 bases at V and 0 bases at J, with 3 bases between the two ends. From germline, CDR1 is SEHNR and CDR2 FQNEAQ (reference sequence). This CDR3 spans 11 amino acids. CDR3 amino acids: CASRASYEQYF. The CDR3 bases are TGTGCCAGCAGGGCCTCCTACGAGCAGTACTTC.

The genes are TRBV6-6 and TRBJ2-1; TRBD1 is a possible D gene (6 bases). Germline V lookup: CDR1 MNHNY, CDR2 SVGAGI (reference sequence). V dropped 2 bases and J dropped 7 bases, with 9 bases sitting between them. The CDR3 has 13 residues. The CDR3 DNA is TGTGCCAGCAGTTACCTACAGGGAAATGAGCAGTTCTTC. Its translation: CASSYLQGNEQFF.

The chain is built from TRBV6-8 and TRBJ1-1, with a possible D match to TRBD1 (5 bases). The CDR3 covers 13 residues. Germline V CDR1 and CDR2: MNHGY, SAAAGT. The ends were cut back, 10 bases at V and 3 bases at J, with 15 bases in the middle. This chain's CDR3 is CATTWGVDTEAFF. The CDR3 bases are TGTGCCACGACGTGGGGGGTCGACACTGAAGCTTTCTTT.

The rearrangement joins TRBV29-1 to TRBJ2-2; 9 bases map to TRBD1. Germline trimming cut 5 bases from V and 2 bases from J; bases unmatched to any gene: 3. Germline V lookup: CDR1 SQVTM, CDR2 ANQGSEA. The length of the CDR3 is 14 residues. The CDR3 DNA sequence: TGCAGCGTTAGGGACAGGGTAAACACCGGGGAGCTGTTTTTT. Its protein is CSVRDRVNTGELFF.

V usage is TRBV28 and J usage is TRBJ2-6, with TRBD1 matching over 7 bases. Losses at the gene ends were 5 bases for V and 2 bases for J; bases not matched to a gene: 0. This CDR3 region has 14 residues. Germline V lookup: CDR1 MDHEN, CDR2 SYDVKM. DNA of the CDR3: TGTGCCAGCAGTGGGACAGCTGGGGCCAACGTCCTGACTTTC. Translating it yields CASSGTAGANVLTF.

The genes are TRBV6-1 and TRBJ2-7; D remains unclear. Germline values: CDR1 MNHNS, CDR2 SASEGT. CDR3 size: 13 residues. Deletions cut 4 bases from V and 7 bases from J, with 14 bases between. CDR3 region: CASSAAVMGEQYF. The CDR3 region has the DNA TGTGCCAGCAGTGCTGCGGTTATGGGTGAGCAGTACTTC.

This chain joins TRBV7-6 and TRBJ1-5; D might be TRBD1 (6 bases). Germline V gives CDR1 SGHVS, CDR2 FNYEAQ. This CDR3 has 15 residues. The CDR3 coding sequence is TGTGTCGAGTTGACCGGGACACGGAGCAATCAGCCCCAGCATTTT. It codes for CVELTGTRSNQPQHF.